Listed below are T cell receptor beta chains from one sample, sequenced in a study of blood T cell repertoires in COVID-19. Profiling relied on immunoSEQ multiplex PCR, and the TCRdb table lists in-frame clones only, not all of them. The table has around 110,000 clones, over 80% seen once. The sequencing sample was made of PBMCs or T cells enriched from blood (not recorded which). These receptor sequences come from a woman aged 25 to 39 who had recovered from COVID-19. The CDR3 runs from the conserved cysteine through the conserved F or W. D genes are given only for firm matches. Only part of the rows carry a size: once, few, many, or a class if the clone is expanded.

d_gene	abundance	v_gene	j_gene	CDR3nt	CDR3aa
.	.	TRBV4-1	TRBJ1-2	TGCGCCAGCAGCCAGCCGGGACGGAGGGTTGGCTACACCTTC	CASSQPGRRVGYTF
.	.	TRBV18	TRBJ1-2	TGTGCCAGCTCACCACCGACCAGGGCGCGGGGCTACACCTTC	CASSPPTRARGYTF
.	.	TRBV30	TRBJ1-6	TGTGCCTGGAGCAGGGCGGATAATTCACCCCTCCACTTT	CAWSRADNSPLHF
.	.	TRBV4-3	TRBJ1-3	TGCGCCAGCAGCCATGACCCTCGGGGGGAAGGAAACACCATATATTTT	CASSHDPRGEGNTIYF
TRBD1	.	TRBV4-1	TRBJ1-1	TGCGCCAGCAGTCCCCCCCGGACAGGGAGGATTGAAGCTTTCTTT	CASSPPRTGRIEAFF
TRBD2	.	TRBV28	TRBJ2-6	TGTGCCAGCAGGGGGAGGGGACTCGTCCTATCTGGGGCCAACGTCCTGACTTTC	CASRGRGLVLSGANVLTF
TRBD1	.	TRBV4-1	TRBJ1-6	TGCGCCAGCAGCCAGCCCAGACGAGGACAGGCGGGCTCACCCCTCCACTTT	CASSQPRRGQAGSPLHF
TRBD1	many	TRBV28	TRBJ1-5	TGTGCCAGCAGCCTTTCAGGGGGGTATCAGCCCCAGCATTTT	CASSLSGGYQPQHF
TRBD1	.	TRBV3-1/TRBV3-2	TRBJ1-4	TGTGCCAGCAGCCCACGACAGGGGAGGTTTGAAAAACTGTTTTTT	CASSPRQGRFEKLFF
.	.	TRBV19	TRBJ1-2	TGTGCCAGTAAGAAGGTAGAGGGGGCTAACTATGGCTACACCTTC	CASKKVEGANYGYTF
TRBD1	.	TRBV28	TRBJ1-1	TGTGCCAGCAGTTTCGGGACAGGGAGGCCCAGCTCTGAAGCTTTCTTT	CASSFGTGRPSSEAFF
.	.	TRBV5-8	TRBJ2-7	TGTGCCAGCAGCTTCAGGGGCCATGGGCAGCGGCAGTACTTC	CASSFRGHGQRQYF
TRBD2	.	TRBV4-3	TRBJ2-7	TGCGCCAGCAGCCAACTAGCGGGAGGAGTTTACGAGCAGTACTTC	CASSQLAGGVYEQYF
.	many	TRBV9	TRBJ2-1	TGTGCCAGCAGCCCCAGGGGTAGGAATGAGCAGTTCTTC	CASSPRGRNEQFF
.	.	TRBV20-1	TRBJ2-6	TGCAGTGCTAGTGCACAGGGCAGTTTCTCTGGGGCCAACGTCCTGACTTTC	CSASAQGSFSGANVLTF
.	few	TRBV7-8	TRBJ2-1	TGTGCCAGCAGCGCCCGAGGGGGGGGTACCTACAATGAGCAGTTCTTC	CASSARGGGTYNEQFF
TRBD1	.	TRBV10-3	TRBJ2-7	TGTGCCATCAGTGATTGGGGGGACAGGGGCTACGAGCAGTACTTC	CAISDWGDRGYEQYF
.	.	TRBV10-3	TRBJ2-7	TGTGCCATCAGTGAGGGGGGCTCCACCTACGAGCAGTACTTC	CAISEGGSTYEQYF
.	.	TRBV11-2	TRBJ1-2	TGTGCCAGCAGCCCCTCGGTGGGCAGGCGTTTTGGATATGGCTACACCTTC	CASSPSVGRRFGYGYTF
.	.	TRBV5-4	TRBJ2-1	TGTGCCAGCAGCCAGGACTCCGGAGAGAATGAGCAGTTCTTC	CASSQDSGENEQFF
.	.	TRBV19	TRBJ1-1	TGTGCCAGTACTCCGCCGACAGGAAGGGAACCGGGGAACACTGAAGCTTTCTTT	CASTPPTGREPGNTEAFF
TRBD2	.	TRBV20-1	TRBJ2-2	TGCAGTGCTAGTGGGGGAGGGGCCGGGGAGCTGTTTTTT	CSASGGGAGELFF